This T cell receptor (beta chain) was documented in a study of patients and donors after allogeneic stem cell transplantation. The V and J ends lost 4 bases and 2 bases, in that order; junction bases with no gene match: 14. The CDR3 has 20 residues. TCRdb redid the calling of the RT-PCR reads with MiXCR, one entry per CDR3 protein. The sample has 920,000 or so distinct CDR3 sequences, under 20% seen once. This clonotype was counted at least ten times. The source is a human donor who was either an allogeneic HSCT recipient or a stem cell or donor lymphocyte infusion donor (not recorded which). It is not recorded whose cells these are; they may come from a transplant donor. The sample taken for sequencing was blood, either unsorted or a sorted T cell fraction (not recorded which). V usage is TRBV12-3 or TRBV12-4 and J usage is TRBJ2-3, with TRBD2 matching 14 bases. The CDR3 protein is CASSYDPGLAGVGLTDTQYF. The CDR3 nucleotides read TGTGCCAGCAGTTATGATCCGGGACTAGCGGGAGTGGGTCTCACAGATACGCAGTATTTT.